This is a list of T cell receptor beta chains from one sample in a study of OX40 agonist ivuxolimab in advanced cancers. This table comes from immunoSEQ multiplex PCR, and its TCRdb copy is limited to in-frame clones, with some not included. The data hold about 50,000 clones, with 88% observed a single time. The sequences come from CD4+ or CD8+ T cells sorted from blood, collected in a trial of the OX40 agonist ivuxolimab. These receptors were collected from an adult with an advanced solid tumor such as melanoma, head and neck, liver or kidney cancer. Both conserved end residues are part of each CDR3. D genes are given only for firm matches. Clone size, where shown, is once, few, many, or a class for clones that have expanded.

d_call j_call v_call clone_size cdr3_nt cdr3_aa
. TRBJ2-2 TRBV11-2 . TGTGCCAGCAGCTTAGTCAGGACAGCCACCGGGGAGCTGTTTTTT CASSLVRTATGELFF
. TRBJ1-2 TRBV7-9 few TGTGCCAGCAGCTTAGGGTCCACGGCCGAGGGGGGAGGCTACACCTTC CASSLGSTAEGGGYTF
. TRBJ1-2 TRBV9 once TGTGCCAGCAGCGTAGAGCCGGACAGATACCTTGGCTATGGCTACACCTTC CASSVEPDRYLGYGYTF
. TRBJ2-7 TRBV10-3 once TGTGCCATCAGCCCGGGGACGGTACCCTACGAGCAGTACTTC CAISPGTVPYEQYF
. TRBJ2-1 TRBV2 . TGTGCCAGCAGAATTTCCGGGACAACTTACAATGAGCAGTTCTTC CASRISGTTYNEQFF
. TRBJ1-2 TRBV28 . TGTGCCAGCAGTTCCCCGGGACGAGACTATGGCTACACCTTC CASSSPGRDYGYTF
TRBD2 TRBJ2-2 TRBV19 . TGTGCCAGTAGTATTAGGCCTAGCGGGAACACCGGGGAGCTGTTTTTT CASSIRPSGNTGELFF
TRBD1 TRBJ1-5 TRBV28 . TGTGCCAGCACCCCGACAGGGCATAGCAATCAGCCCCAGCATTTT CASTPTGHSNQPQHF
TRBD1 TRBJ2-5 TRBV7-7 . TGTGCTAGCAGCTTGGACCGACAGGGATTGGAGACCCAGTACTTC CASSLDRQGLETQYF
. TRBJ2-3 TRBV5-1 . TGCGCCAGCAGCTTGCCATCCTACACAGATACGCAGTATTTT CASSLPSYTDTQYF
. TRBJ1-4 TRBV19 . TGTGCCTCGGTCGCCCACGGGGGCCCGCCTAATGAAAAACTGTTTTTT CASVAHGGPPNEKLFF
TRBD1 TRBJ2-7 TRBV6-5 . TGTGCCAGCAGTTACTCGAAGGGGGCCCACGAGCAGTACTTC CASSYSKGAHEQYF
TRBD2 TRBJ2-2 TRBV4-2 . TGTGCCAGCAGCCGTTTAGCGGGAGGGCCCGGCACCGGGGAGCTGTTTTTT CASSRLAGGPGTGELFF
TRBD2 TRBJ2-2 TRBV4-2 . TGTGCCAGCAGCCAGGACTCTAGCGGGAGTCTGACCGGGGAGCTGTTTTTT CASSQDSSGSLTGELFF
. TRBJ2-5 TRBV27 . TGTGCCAGCAGTTTGTCCCCCCTCGTGGCTGGGCAAGAGACCCAGTACTTC CASSLSPLVAGQETQYF
. TRBJ2-3 TRBV15 once TGTGCCACCAGCAGAGATCAAGGACTACCTAGCACAGATACGCAGTATTTT CATSRDQGLPSTDTQYF
TRBD2 TRBJ2-7 TRBV5-1 . TGCGCCAGCAGCCACGGGACTAGCGGGAGTAGCAAGCAGTACTTC CASSHGTSGSSKQYF
TRBD2 TRBJ2-2 TRBV5-4 . TGTGCCAGCAGCAAAGGACTAGCGGGCACCAACACCGGGGAGCTGTTTTTT CASSKGLAGTNTGELFF
. TRBJ2-5 TRBV1 . TGCACCAGCAGCCAAGATTTAGGGCGGCCAATCGAAGAGACCCAGTACTTC CTSSQDLGRPIEETQYF
. TRBJ1-1 TRBV7-9 . TGTGCCAGCAGCCGATCTGAGAACACTGAAGCTTTCTTT CASSRSENTEAFF
. TRBJ1-2 TRBV14 . TGTGCCAGCAGCCAAGTCTCCGGGTTCTATGGCTACACCTTC CASSQVSGFYGYTF
TRBD2 TRBJ2-7 TRBV29-1 . TGCAGCGTTGAAGGGACTAGCGGGGGCTACGAGCAGTACTTC CSVEGTSGGYEQYF
TRBD1 TRBJ1-3 TRBV19 few TGTGCCAGTAGACAGGGACAGATAACTGGAAACACCATATATTTT CASRQGQITGNTIYF
. TRBJ2-2 TRBV4-1 . TGCGCCAGCAGCCGTCGGAGCGGGGAGCTGTTTTTT CASSRRSGELFF
TRBD2 TRBJ2-3 TRBV7-3 . TGTGCCAGCAGCTCCACTAGCGGGAGGGCTTTTGATACGCAGTATTTT CASSSTSGRAFDTQYF
. TRBJ1-1 TRBV6-5 once TGTGCCAGCAGTGTCTTTGGCACTGAAGCTTTCTTT CASSVFGTEAFF
TRBD2 TRBJ2-1 TRBV7-6 . TGTGCCAGCAGCTTAACGGGAGGGCCGCTCAATGAGCAGTTCTTC CASSLTGGPLNEQFF
. TRBJ2-3 TRBV10-3 . TGTGCCATCTTCGGCGGGTTTAGCACAGATACGCAGTATTTT CAIFGGFSTDTQYF
TRBD1 TRBJ2-7 TRBV7-2 few TGTGCCAGCAGTCTGACAGGGCTCTACGAGCAGTACTTC CASSLTGLYEQYF
. TRBJ2-1 TRBV5-4 . TGTGCCAGCAGCGATGGACTCCTATACAATGAGCAGTTCTTC CASSDGLLYNEQFF
. TRBJ1-2 TRBV2 . TGTGCCAGCAGTGAGAAAGGAGGCTATGGCTACACCTTC CASSEKGGYGYTF
. TRBJ2-1 TRBV18 . TGTGCCAGCTCACTGATGAATGAGCAGTTCTTC CASSLMNEQFF
. TRBJ2-7 TRBV19 . TGTGCCAGTAGTATAGCTGGTGGGCAGGGAGTCCCCTACGAGCAGTACTTC CASSIAGGQGVPYEQYF
TRBD2 TRBJ2-7 TRBV4-1 . TGCGCCAGCAGCCCGGGACTAGCGGGAGGGCAATGGACCTACGAGCAGTACTTC CASSPGLAGGQWTYEQYF
. TRBJ2-1 TRBV11-2 . TGTGCCAGCAGCTTACTTACCGACCGGGGGCAGCAGTTCTTC CASSLLTDRGQQFF
. TRBJ2-7 TRBV9 once TGTGCCAGCAGCGTAGCTTCAGGGACCTACGAGCAGTACTTC CASSVASGTYEQYF
TRBD1 TRBJ2-3 TRBV7-9 . TGTGCCAGCAGCTTGCCGGGACAGGGATTTGGAGATACGCAGTATTTT CASSLPGQGFGDTQYF
. TRBJ1-2 TRBV4-2 . TGTGCCAGCAGCCCCAGCCGGGAGGTGGTCTATGGCTACACCTTC CASSPSREVVYGYTF
TRBD1 TRBJ2-7 TRBV5-1 . TGCGCCAGCAGCTTGACAGGGGGATTCTACGAGCAGTACTTC CASSLTGGFYEQYF
. TRBJ1-4 TRBV2 . TGTGCCAGCAGTAGATCGGTTAATGAAAAACTGTTTTTT CASSRSVNEKLFF
. TRBJ2-7 TRBV5-1 . TGCGCCAGCAGCTTGGAGCAGGGTCCCATCTCCTACGAGCAGTACTTC CASSLEQGPISYEQYF
. TRBJ1-2 TRBV18 . TGTGCCAGCTCACCGCTAAGCCTGACGGACCCTAACTATGGCTACACCTTC CASSPLSLTDPNYGYTF